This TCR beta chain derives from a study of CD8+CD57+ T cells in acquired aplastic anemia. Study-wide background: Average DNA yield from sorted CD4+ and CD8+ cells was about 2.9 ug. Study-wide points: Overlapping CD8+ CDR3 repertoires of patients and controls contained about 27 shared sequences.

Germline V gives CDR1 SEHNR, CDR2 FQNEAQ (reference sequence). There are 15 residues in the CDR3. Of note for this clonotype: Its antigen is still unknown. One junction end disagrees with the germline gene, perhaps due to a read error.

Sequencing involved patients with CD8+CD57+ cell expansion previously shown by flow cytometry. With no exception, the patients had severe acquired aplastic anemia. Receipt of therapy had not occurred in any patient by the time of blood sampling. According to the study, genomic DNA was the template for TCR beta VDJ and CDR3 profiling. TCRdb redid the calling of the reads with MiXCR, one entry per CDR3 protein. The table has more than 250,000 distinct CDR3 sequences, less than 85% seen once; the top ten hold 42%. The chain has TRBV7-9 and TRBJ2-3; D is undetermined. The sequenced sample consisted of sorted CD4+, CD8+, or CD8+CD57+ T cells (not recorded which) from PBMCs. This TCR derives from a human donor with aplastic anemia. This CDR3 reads CASSLAASYADTQYF. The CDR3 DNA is TGTGCCAGCAGCTTAGCTGCGAGCTACGCAGATACCCAGTATTTT.